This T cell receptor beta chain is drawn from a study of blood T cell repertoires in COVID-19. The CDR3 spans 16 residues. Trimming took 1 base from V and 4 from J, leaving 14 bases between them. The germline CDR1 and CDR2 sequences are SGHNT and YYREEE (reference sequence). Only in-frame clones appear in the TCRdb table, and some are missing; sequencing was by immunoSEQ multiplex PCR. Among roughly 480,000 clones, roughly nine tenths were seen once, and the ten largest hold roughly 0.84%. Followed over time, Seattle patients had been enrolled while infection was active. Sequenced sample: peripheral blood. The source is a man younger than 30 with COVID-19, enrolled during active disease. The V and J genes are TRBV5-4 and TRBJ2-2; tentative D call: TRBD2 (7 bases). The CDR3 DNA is TGTGCCAGCAGCTTGTCCTGGGGGGGCGGCACCGGGGAGCTGTTTTTT. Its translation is CASSLSWGGGTGELFF.